This T cell receptor (beta chain) stems from a study of T cells after yellow fever vaccination (dated by TCRdb to 2018 to 2020). General notes on the study: The SMART-Seq v4 Ultra Low Input RNA kit was used to prepare libraries from fractions with low cell numbers. Blood samples were taken at several timepoints before and after primary and secondary immunization, and bulk PBMC replicates and cell subsets were isolated. Two healthy male donors, one aged 18 to 30 and one aged 30 to 40 years, made up the cohort. To track T-cell clones before and after primary and booster YFV17D yellow fever vaccination, bulk TCR alpha and beta repertoires were sequenced longitudinally. Summary of the overall study and its limitations: Most clones expanded after primary vaccination were re-detected after the booster (approximately 96% of CD4 and approximately 88% of CD8), suggesting broad memory maintenance. A small share of clonotypes occurred in both CD4 and CD8 compartments, likely arising from convergent recombination. Only two donors were included in the study, so the extent to which the findings can be generalized is limited. Compared with the primary T-cell response, the secondary T-cell response was faster but weaker, reaching its peak on day 5 rather than on day 15. Because abundant contaminating clonotypes from the bulk population could be contained in FACS-sorted repertoires, computational filtering was required.

Synthesis of TCR cDNA relied on 5'RACE template switching, a step that introduced a universal primer site along with unique molecular identifiers. Priming of cDNA synthesis was performed from both the TCR alpha and TCR beta constant segments. Library amplification used two PCR steps, and the second PCR step added sample barcodes and sequencing adapters. Libraries were sequenced on Illumina HiSeq 2500 (2x100 bp) or NovaSeq (2x150 bp). In the paper's pipeline: Demultiplexing of reads and collapsing into UMI consensus sequences were performed with MIGEC, and V(D)J alignment was carried out with MiXCR. Vaccine-responding clonotypes were identified with edgeR using replicate PBMC samples, with FDR below 0.01 and a log2 fold change above 5 up to day 15 being required. Each bulk clonotype received a CD4 or CD8 identity based on whether the sequenced CD4 or CD8 repertoire contained that clonotype at higher abundance. TCRdb applied fastp at Q25 and MiXCR to the public reads, then kept only in-frame beta chains. Rows are combined by CDR3 protein, so each entry shows the most common genes and DNA. TCRdb's processing, not the study's, gives the V and J calls here. The sample includes roughly 120,000 distinct CDR3 sequences, with under 8% observed a single time. The biggest ten clones account for around 2.5% of the sample.

This clonotype was counted between two and nine times. What this receptor recognizes is not known. No clone much larger than this one lies a single base away; base qualities are absent. V loses 2 bases, J loses 6 bases, and the germline ends lie 15 bases apart. In the germline V gene, CDR1 corresponds to SGHTA and CDR2 to FQGNSA. From cysteine to phenylalanine, the CDR3 is 15 amino acids long. This entry keeps only the CDR3 DNA: 45 bases, framed from base 1. The treatment or condition label, as the study defines it: live attenuated yellow fever vaccine strain. A standard Ficoll-Paque protocol was used to isolate PBMCs from peripheral blood. Dynabeads CD4 and CD8 positive selection kits were used to isolate the CD4 and CD8 T-cell fractions. RNA was extracted with TriZol from bulk PBMCs, CD4 and CD8 fractions, and dextramer-positive and dextramer-negative fractions.

The V and J genes are TRBV7-2 and TRBJ2-3; a tentative D match to TRBD1 spans 6 bases. The sequencing used CD4+ T cells sorted from PBMCs, collected 9 to 11 days after the first yellow fever vaccination. The receptor was derived from a man between 18 and 35 years old who received the YFV17D yellow fever vaccine. The CDR3 in this case is CASSLWQGLGDTQYF. At the DNA level, the sequence is TGTGCCAGCAGCTTATGGCAGGGGCTAGGGGATACGCAGTATTTT. Joined to the reference TRBV7-2 and TRBJ2-3 proteins, this CDR3 gives the full variable domain: GAGVSQSPSNKVTEKGKDVELRCDPISGHTALYWYRQSLGQGLEFLIYFQGNSAPDKSGLPSDRFSAERTGGSVSTLTIQRTQQEDSAVYLCASSLWQGLGDTQYFGPGTRLTVL.